Listed below are T cell receptor beta chains from one sample, sequenced in a study of T cell responses to AZD1222 COVID-19 vaccine. TCRdb's copy holds only in-frame clones and misses some; the assay was immunoSEQ multiplex PCR. The profile shows about 150,000 clones, approximately 93% of them singletons. The source material was peripheral blood, sampled 28 days after the second AZD1222 dose. These receptors were collected from an adult who received the AZD1222 COVID-19 vaccine. Both conserved end residues are part of each CDR3. Each record gives: V gene, CDR3 protein.

>TRBV7-9
CASSSGDRGYRNEQFF
>TRBV28
CASSFLRGGGNIQYF
>TRBV7-9
CASRLGSGSARHTF
>TRBV28
CASSFGGGPSNQPQHF
>TRBV19
CASAAFGGAGETQYF
>TRBV27
CASSPRGGRAFF
>TRBV29-1
CSLRVPSDTQYF
>TRBV4-2
CASSPAPGGDGGADTQYF
>TRBV5-5
CASSSMGPNEQFF
>TRBV5-1
CASSLGLAGPQETQYF
>TRBV14
CASSQEDPRLSGELFF
>TRBV24-1
CATSPRTGMGQPQHF
>TRBV18
CASSPGQDYEQYF
>TRBV5-6
CASSLDLRLGEAFF
>TRBV19
CASSIVGATEAFF
>TRBV7-8
CASSVTQGSYEQYF
>TRBV29-1
CSGIRGEATSGRYNEQFF
>TRBV29-1
CSGFAGSNTGELFF
>TRBV20-1
CSALTYEQYF
>TRBV6-2/TRBV6-3
CASSNRAAGGPHEQYF
>TRBV12-3/TRBV12-4
CASRDTRDQPQHF
>TRBV11-1
CASSWGVSGNTIYF
>TRBV7-9
CASSKQTGAGGNEQYF
>TRBV5-6
CASSKSYEQYF
>TRBV10-1
CASSAGSDNLTDTQYF
>TRBV5-1
CASSPRQVGTVTQYF